The clone carrying this T cell receptor beta chain was detected only a few times. As yet, its antigen is unknown. The germline gives CDR1 GTSNPN, CDR2 SVGIG (reference sequence). V was shortened by 5 bases and J by 5 bases, with 9 bases between the two germline ends. This CDR3 is built from 11 residues. The data originate from a study of shared clonotypes between healthy human individuals. The wider study: The people who gave samples were a couple of women and three men aged 18 to 49. For every donor, three CD4 naive, three CD4 memory, two CD8 naive and one CD8 memory plates were used.

Whole-study results and caveats: Sharing across four donors was highest in naive CD4 (around 5%) and lowest in memory CD8 (around 0.4%).

Generated by immunoSEQ multiplex PCR, the TCRdb table keeps only in-frame clones and is missing some. The sample yields about 690,000 clones, 90% seen once. The sequence came from a man aged 18 to 30 in good health. Some clones in this sample may be carry-over from other donors' samples. The genes are TRBV30 and TRBJ1-2; no clear D gene. The sample taken for sequencing was memory CD8+ T cells from PBMCs. Subset indicated: CD45RO+ cells pooled with CCR7-negative TemRA cells. The CDR3 spells CAWLDGYGYTF. The CDR3 DNA reads as TGTGCCTGGCTGGACGGTTATGGCTACACCTTC.